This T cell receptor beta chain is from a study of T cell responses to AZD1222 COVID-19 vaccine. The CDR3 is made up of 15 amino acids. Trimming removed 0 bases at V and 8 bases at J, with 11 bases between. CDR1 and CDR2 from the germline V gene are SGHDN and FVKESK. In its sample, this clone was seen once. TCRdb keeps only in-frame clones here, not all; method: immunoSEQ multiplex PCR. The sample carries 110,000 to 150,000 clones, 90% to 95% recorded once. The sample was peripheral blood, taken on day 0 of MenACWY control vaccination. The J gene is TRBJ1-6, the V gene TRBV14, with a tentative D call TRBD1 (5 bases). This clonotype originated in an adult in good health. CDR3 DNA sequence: TGTGCCAGCAGCCAAGATTGGGGAGGGGATTCACCCCTCCACTTT. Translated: CASSQDWGGDSPLHF.